This T cell receptor (beta chain) was recorded in a study of blood T cell repertoires in COVID-19. Study-level information: Collection of acute and convalescent COVID-19 samples took place in the United States, Italy and Spain. In each case, the material was cDNA or gDNA derived from T cells, B-cell-depleted T cells, or PBMCs.

Methods used by the authors: Reference gene primer amplification in the assay estimated nucleated cell counts. Sequencing used immunoSEQ multiplex PCR; TCRdb keeps in-frame clones, though not all of them. The V and J calls and clone size come from that table; D and trimming were worked out from the DNA. The sample carries more than 200,000 clones, 83% recorded once. Trimming shortened V by 1 base and J by 5 bases, and 17 bases separated the two germline ends. Germline V CDR1 and CDR2: LNHNV, YYDKDF (reference sequence). CDR3 length: 16 amino acids. Sequenced: peripheral blood. The chain links TRBV15 to TRBJ2-5; D may be TRBD1 (6 bases). The sequence derives from a woman aged 40 to 50 with active or convalescent COVID-19. For the CDR3, the DNA is TGTGCCACCAGCAGAGCGCGCGGACAGAAAAGGGAGACCCAGTACTTC. It encodes CATSRARGQKRETQYF.